This TCR beta chain originates from a study of cytomegalovirus exposure and HLA in healthy donors. PCR employed 60 Vbeta and 13 Jbeta primers. Profiling relied on immunoSEQ multiplex PCR, and the TCRdb table lists in-frame clones only, not all of them. The sample shows just over 95,000 clones, over 70% of them seen only once. About this clone itself: Its target is unknown.

Study-wide points: Presence/absence analyses supposed approximately even sequencing depth among donors.

Trimming shortened V by 2 bases and J by 4 bases, and 15 bases separated the two germline ends. Germline CDR1 is MGHRA and CDR2 is YSYEKL. CDR3 length: 16 residues. The genes are TRBV4-1 and TRBJ2-1; TRBD1 might be the D (5 bases). Sequences were obtained from PBMCs. The TCR was taken from a woman aged 40 to 50 in good health and CMV-seronegative. The CDR3 DNA follows: TGCGCCAGCAGCCAACCAACCACTGACAGATACAATGAGCAGTTCTTC. It encodes CASSQPTTDRYNEQFF.